This paragraph covers one T cell receptor (beta chain) sequence. Antigen unknown. Only in-frame clones appear in the TCRdb table, and some are missing; sequencing was by immunoSEQ multiplex PCR. Found here are approximately 300,000 clones, about 85% of them singletons; the top ten hold 2% to 2.5%. Treatment here: 15 to 20 received Ad26.COV2.S at low or high dose, single or two shots; several received placebo; per-sample allocation not given. Samples analyzed were those drawn on day 63 after the first vaccine or placebo injection. This specimen comes from a study of Ad26.COV2.S vaccination and SARS-CoV-2 variants. The wider study: Donor was in the COV1001 Ad26.COV2.S trial arm. Participants got Ad26.COV2.S intramuscularly, once or twice 56 days apart.

Study-wide points: Estimates derived from TCR breadth and depth analyses may have underestimated total T cell responses. Breadth measured for non-spike TCRs was similar across vaccine and placebo recipients.

CDR1 is LGHNA and CDR2 is YNFKEQ in the germline V gene. V was cut by 0 bases and J by 3 bases, with 12 bases left in between. The CDR3 totals 15 residues. This chain connects TRBV4-2 to TRBJ2-7; perhaps TRBD2 as D (7 bases). The sample here was peripheral blood, taken in a trial of Ad26.COV2.S vaccine versus placebo. This TCR came from a person aged 18-65 years who received the Ad26.COV2.S COVID-19 vaccine or a placebo. CDR3 DNA sequence: TGTGCCAGCAGCCAAGATGAGGGGGGGGGCTACGAGCAGTACTTC. It translates to CASSQDEGGGYEQYF.